The clone carrying this TCR beta chain was seen only a few times. What it binds is unknown. These data originate in a study of T cell repertoires in cytomegalovirus infection. About the study: Indications came from public TCR beta signatures; they pointed to CMV infection and to a matching HLA type.

Deletions cut 6 bases from V and 0 bases from J, with 24 bases between. The CDR3 has 19 residues. CDR1 LNHDA and CDR2 SQIVND come from the germline V gene (reference sequence). General study points: HLA-C-restricted CMV clonotypes gave the most frequent clonotype in two of eight donors. Frequencies of public TCR beta families were cumulated, and this identified carriers of CMV plus the relevant HLA.

TCRdb re-called the reads through MiXCR, storing one row per CDR3 protein. The sample lists 400,000 or so distinct CDR3 sequences; 15% to 20% were seen once. Sequencing input: PBMCs. The receptor was derived from a human donor in good health (CMV status not recorded). Some clones in this sample may be carry-over from other donors' samples. The chain recombines TRBV19 with TRBJ2-1; TRBD2 is a possible D gene (6 bases). The CDR3, as DNA: TGTGCCAGTAGCCCAGTGGGGCTAGCGAGGGGAAGCTCCTACAATGAGCAGTTCTTC. It specifies CASSPVGLARGSSYNEQFF.